This TCR beta chain was captured by sequencing in a study of T cell responses to AZD1222 COVID-19 vaccine. Measured with immunoSEQ multiplex PCR; TCRdb has only the in-frame clones, and not every one. The sample has 150,000 or so clones; 86% are singletons. A word on this clone: Its cognate antigen is unknown.

General study findings and limits: After the peak T cell response, and only then, were repertoires sampled. Reportedly, nearly half of unique spike TCRs recognized epitopes outside B.1.351/B.1.1.7 mutations. Donors were chiefly white British, with a greater number of females, and clonal diversity was perhaps underestimated.

The clonotype was recovered from an adult in good health. Source: peripheral blood, taken on day 0 of MenACWY control vaccination.

The CDR3 is CASSPGPGARETQYF. The CDR3 DNA reads TGTGCCAGCAGCCCCGGGCCCGGCGCCAGGGAGACCCAGTACTTC. V and J are TRBV5-6 and TRBJ2-5; no firm D call. Trimming left V 4 bases short and J 5 bases short, with 18 bases between. Germline CDR1 reads SGHDT; CDR2 reads YYEEEE. The CDR3 length is 15 residues.